This TCR beta chain was obtained from a study of identical twins. V lost 4 bases and J lost 2, with 17 bases in between. Germline CDR1 and CDR2: WSHSY and SAAADI. The CDR3 loop spans 17 amino acids. Findings and caveats of the study: Sharing of beta out-of-frame sequences by twins showed a weaker excess.

This clonotype was observed many times. Its target is unknown. Through template switching, a universal primer site was introduced, and the cDNA contained unique molecular identifiers. In TCRdb, the 5' RACE reads were re-called with MiXCR into one record per CDR3 protein. The sample includes about 890,000 distinct CDR3 sequences, roughly 12% seen only once; the top ten take 1.5% to 2%. These data also featured in a second study, about yellow fever vaccine responses in identical twins.

The receptor's source is a woman aged 18-29 years in good health. This chain joins TRBV10-2 and TRBJ1-4, with D perhaps TRBD1 (6 bases). The sequencing sample was made of PBMCs. The CDR3 bases are TGCGCCAGCAGTGCACAGGGACCGACTGGGACTAATGAAAAACTGTTTTTT. Translation gives CASSAQGPTGTNEKLFF.